The 12 T cell receptor beta chains below were found in one sample sequenced in a study of T cells in Graves' hyperthyroidism and ophthalmopathy. The CDR3 regions of TCR beta were amplified from RNA transcripts. The TCR CDR3 was amplified in a first-round RT-PCR using the HTBI primer set. TCRdb re-called the multiplex PCR reads through MiXCR, storing one row per CDR3 protein. The sample holds 500,000 to 800,000 distinct CDR3 sequences; 45% are singletons and the top ten take roughly 6.5%. The sequencing sample was made of peripheral blood or thyroid tissue (not recorded which). These receptor sequences come from an adult man with Graves' disease, either hyperthyroidism or ophthalmopathy (not recorded which).

There are many counts of this clonotype. The chain joins TRBV19 to TRBJ2-7; tentative D call: TRBD2 (6 bases). This CDR3 is built from 11 residues. Germline V gene data show CDR1 as LNHDA and CDR2 as SQIVND (reference sequence). V dropped 6 bases and J dropped 3 bases, with 6 bases sitting between them. CDR3 nucleotide sequence: TGTGCCAGTAGCGGGGGCTACGAGCAGTACTTC. Translating it yields CASSGGYEQYF.

About this clonotype itself: Being one base from a much bigger clone, this may be a read error. V usage is TRBV7-8 and J usage is TRBJ1-2, with 10 bases aligning to TRBD1. The germline V gene encodes CDR1 SGHVS and CDR2 FQNEAQ. The CDR3 runs to 13 residues. Trimming at V came to 5 bases and at J to 6 bases, leaving 3 bases not matched to a gene. CDR3 sequence (DNA): TGTGCCAGCAGCCGGGACAGGGGAGATGGCTACACCTTC. Protein sequence: CASSRDRGDGYTF.

This clonotype was seen a single time. Compared with germline, one end of the junction differs, possibly owing to a read error. The chain uses TRBV10-3 and TRBJ1-2; 8 bases map to TRBD1. Germline assignment: CDR1 ENHRY and CDR2 SYGVKD. This CDR3 contains 15 residues. The CDR3 DNA reads TGTGCCAGCAGTGACAGGGGACGTAAGGACTATGGCTACACCTTC. Translation gives CASSDRGRKDYGYTF.

This sequence joins TRBV2 and TRBJ1-4; a weak D match, TRBD1 (6 bases). Per the germline V gene, CDR1 is SNHLY and CDR2 is FYNNEI. The CDR3 extends over 15 amino acids. With 6 bases removed from V and 8 bases from J, the gap between germline ends came to 19 bases. The CDR3 is CASSGGRSDREKLFF. The CDR3 region has the DNA TGTGCCAGCAGCGGGGGCAGAAGTGATCGGGAAAAACTGTTTTTT.

This clonotype was observed a handful of times. One end of the junction is discordant with germline, which a read error may explain. V usage is TRBV10-3 and J usage is TRBJ2-7; perhaps TRBD2 as D (5 bases). The CDR3 sequence is 16 residues long. CDR1 and CDR2 (germline): ENHRY, SYGVKD. The CDR3 nucleotides are TGTGCCAGCAGTTACAACCAGCGGAAGTCATCCTACGAGCAGTACTTC. Its translation is CASSYNQRKSSYEQYF.

In this sample, this clonotype turned up a few times. This chain uses TRBV5-5 with TRBJ2-2; D not resolved. The V gene's germline CDR1 is SGHKS and CDR2 YYEKEE (reference sequence). The CDR3 contains 14 residues. V gave up 0 bases and J gave up 3 bases, with 6 bases separating them. The CDR3 region is CASSLGYDTGELFF. The CDR3 DNA reads TGTGCCAGCAGCTTGGGCTACGACACCGGGGAGCTGTTTTTT.

The chain couples TRBV29-1 to TRBJ1-1, with TRBD1 matching 9 bases. Germline V CDR1 and CDR2: SQVTM, ANQGSEA. J was trimmed by 9 bases and V by 7 bases; bases with no gene match: 9. This CDR3 has 12 amino acids. The CDR3 DNA reads TGCAGCGCCCGACAGGGGGGCCCGAAAGCTTTCTTT. Translation gives CSARQGGPKAFF.

This clonotype turned up a few times. CDR3: CASSQDAIGEAFF. In DNA form, the CDR3 reads TGCGCCAGCAGCCAAGATGCTATTGGAGAAGCTTTCTTT. The chain combines TRBV4-1 with TRBJ1-1; no clear D gene. V gave up 0 bases and J gave up 8 bases, with 10 bases separating them. The CDR3 is 13 residues long. CDR1 MGHRA and CDR2 YSYEKL come from the germline V gene.

This clonotype was detected a few times. J is TRBJ1-1 and V is TRBV12-3 or TRBV12-4; D might be TRBD1 (5 bases). Between the trimmed V and J ends, which lost 1 base and 4 bases, there was a span of 10 bases. This CDR3 has 14 residues. The CDR3 here is CASSLVTDGTEAFF. The CDR3 bases are TGTGCCAGCAGTTTAGTGACAGACGGCACTGAAGCTTTCTTT.

This clonotype was detected many times. The rearrangement uses TRBV10-3 and TRBJ1-6, with D unclear. V shed 10 bases and J shed 6 bases, with 13 bases lying between them. Looked up from germline, CDR1 is ENHRY and CDR2 is SYGVKD. CDR3 length: 13 residues. Here the CDR3 reads CATLGAFNSPLHF. CDR3 coding DNA: TGTGCCACCCTGGGCGCTTTTAATTCACCCCTCCACTTT.

Ten or more counts support this clonotype. This chain joins TRBV12-3 or TRBV12-4 and TRBJ1-2, with D possibly matching TRBD1 (5 bases). Deletions cut 4 bases from V and 5 bases from J, with 14 bases between. The CDR3 has 14 amino acids. Written as DNA, the CDR3 is TGTGCCAGCAGTTCGCCCGGGACGCAATATGGCTACACCTTC. Amino acids: CASSSPGTQYGYTF.

Comments on this clonotype: A read error is possible here, since a much larger clone lies one base away. J is TRBJ2-7 and V is TRBV6-5; the D gene is possibly TRBD2 (5 bases). This CDR3 has 15 amino acids. Germline V lookup: CDR1 MNHEY, CDR2 SVGAGI. The CDR3 protein is CAISYGKSGSYEQYF. CDR3 bases: TGTGCCATCAGTTACGGCAAGAGCGGATCCTACGAGCAGTACTTC.